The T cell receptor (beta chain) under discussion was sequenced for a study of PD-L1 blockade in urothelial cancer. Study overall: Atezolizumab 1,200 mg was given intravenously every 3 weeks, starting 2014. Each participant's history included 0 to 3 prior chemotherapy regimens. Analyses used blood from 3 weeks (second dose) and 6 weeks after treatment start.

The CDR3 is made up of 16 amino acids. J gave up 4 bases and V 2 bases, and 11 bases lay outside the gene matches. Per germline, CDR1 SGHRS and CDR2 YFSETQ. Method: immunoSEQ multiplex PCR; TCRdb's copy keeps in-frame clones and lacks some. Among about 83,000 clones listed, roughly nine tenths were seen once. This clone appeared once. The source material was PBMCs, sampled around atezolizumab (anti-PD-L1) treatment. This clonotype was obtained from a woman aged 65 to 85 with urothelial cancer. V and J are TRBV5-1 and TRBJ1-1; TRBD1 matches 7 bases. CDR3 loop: CASSFPSQGIATEAFF. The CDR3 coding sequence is TGCGCCAGCAGCTTTCCCTCACAGGGGATTGCCACTGAAGCTTTCTTT.